Listed below are T cell receptor beta chains from one sample, sequenced in a study of T cells after posttransplantation cyclophosphamide. The data were produced by immunoSEQ multiplex PCR, yet TCRdb's version contains in-frame clones alone and is incomplete. There are approximately 6,200 clones in the sample, none observed a single time. This sample comprised PBMCs, obtained after an allogeneic stem cell transplant with post-transplant cyclophosphamide. Receptor source: a male patient in his thirties who received an allogeneic stem cell transplant from an unrelated donor, was CMV-positive, and had acute and chronic GVHD. The T cells may partly be graft donor cells. The conserved cysteine and the conserved F or W are not part of the CDR3 here.

V: TRBV9
CDR3: ASSVATGLMNTEAF

V: TRBV5-1
CDR3: ASSLADPGQGAFEQY

V: TRBV13
CDR3: ASSFPTDTQY

V: TRBV19
CDR3: ASSLNGPRGWSEKLF

V: TRBV9
CDR3: ASSESGTLDEQY

V: TRBV7-2
CDR3: ASSRGGTGGYEQY

V: TRBV19
CDR3: ASSNFLGYEQY

V: TRBV2
CDR3: ASSLDTGELF

V: TRBV4-3
CDR3: ASSQDPGTWGYEQF

V: TRBV11-3
CDR3: ASSDRGYNEQF

V: TRBV30
CDR3: AWGGQLNYGYT

V: TRBV6-5
CDR3: ASRGSGGAETQY

V: TRBV25-1
CDR3: ASSGTGRETQY

V: TRBV20-1
CDR3: SAKHQETQY

V: TRBV4-3
CDR3: ASSRIAGGPGEQY

V: TRBV29-1
CDR3: SVAVGGRFYEQY

V: TRBV15
CDR3: ATSRSWTGGGNEQF

V: TRBV11-3
CDR3: ASSFNRESYEQY

V: TRBV6-6
CDR3: ASREGLEGEKLF

V: TRBV7-8
CDR3: ASSSDSLNQPQH

V: TRBV7-2
CDR3: ASSFSGVAYNEQF

V: TRBV5-1
CDR3: ASSWGTGSYEQY

V: TRBV5-6
CDR3: ASRSTTGAYGYT

V: TRBV7-3
CDR3: ASSLIHRLAGVGNEQF

V: TRBV29-1
CDR3: SVEGTQGESSYNEQF

V: TRBV5-1
CDR3: ASSARDSLSTDTQY

V: TRBV29-1
CDR3: SVGRPNTEAF

V: TRBV29-1
CDR3: SAGGDTQY

V: TRBV7-8
CDR3: ASTRQIAGDEQF

V: TRBV19
CDR3: ASSIQGFGYGYT

V: TRBV6-5
CDR3: ASSYSTSPYEQY

V: TRBV25-1
CDR3: ASSAQGADEQF

V: TRBV5-1
CDR3: ASSDTGTSGRRGDTQY

V: TRBV10-1
CDR3: ASSASSYEQY

V: TRBV13
CDR3: ASSRLADSTGELF

V: TRBV29-1
CDR3: SAPRQGTEAF

V: TRBV5-6
CDR3: ASSLGGGSYNEQF